This TCR beta chain stems from a study of blood T cell repertoires in COVID-19. In the authors' workflow: Amplified reference gene primers provided the basis for estimating nucleated cell counts. Sequencing used immunoSEQ multiplex PCR; TCRdb keeps in-frame clones, though not all of them. Clone size and V and J calls were adopted from that table, with D and trimming inferred from the DNA. Seen here are tens of thousands of clones, around nine tenths observed once, and the top ten hold 7.5% to 8.5%. CDR1 and CDR2 (germline): GTSNPN, SVGIG (reference sequence). Deletions cut 0 bases from V and 6 bases from J, with 9 bases between. CDR3 size: 13 residues.

The gene calls are TRBV30 and TRBJ2-1; D is possibly TRBD2 (6 bases). The sequence came from a man between 60 and 75 years old with active COVID-19. Material: peripheral blood. CDR3 loop: CAWSVRGGNEQFF. CDR3 DNA: TGTGCCTGGAGTGTGCGGGGCGGCAATGAGCAGTTCTTC.